This is a list of T cell receptor beta chains from one sample in a study of glioma-infiltrating T cells after dendritic cell vaccination. The assay was immunoSEQ multiplex PCR, and TCRdb's table has in-frame clones only and misses some. The table includes just under 100,000 clones, more than 70% detected once. This material consisted of blood, taken after dendritic cell vaccination. The receptors were sampled from a human donor with glioblastoma. Each CDR3 is given without its conserved first and last residue. Fields, in order: J gene, clone size, V gene, CDR3 protein. Where a row states a size, it is once, few, many or the class of an expanded clone; other rows omit it.

TRBJ2-7,.,TRBV7-9,ASSFLAGGPTEQY
TRBJ2-5,.,TRBV4-1,ASSQDIGRETQY
TRBJ1-5,.,TRBV28,ASSTQLAGAGQPQH
TRBJ2-7,few,TRBV6-1,ASSEFISSYEQY
TRBJ2-1,.,TRBV5-1,ASSLRTEYNEQF
TRBJ1-5,.,TRBV19,ASSLGQGQPQH
TRBJ1-5,.,TRBV12-5,ASGGRGPVQPQH
TRBJ1-5,.,TRBV9,ASSETGDPNQPQH
TRBJ1-2,.,TRBV6-5,ASSYSWGGIDYGYT
TRBJ2-7,.,TRBV4-1,ASSHRDSFYEQY
TRBJ1-2,.,TRBV7-9,ASSLEGVGDTI
TRBJ2-2,.,TRBV29-1,SADKGQNTGELF
TRBJ1-1,.,TRBV11-2,ASSLESGGHTEAF
TRBJ1-1,.,TRBV6-1,ASSEAWAAF
TRBJ2-7,few,TRBV5-4,ASSLMAASYEQY
TRBJ2-7,few,TRBV7-9,ASSLEGQLTYEQY
TRBJ2-1,.,TRBV5-1,ASSSLAGSSYNEQF
TRBJ2-2,.,TRBV6-5,ASSFLDRGGSGELF
TRBJ2-5,once,TRBV28,ASSIYRARETQY
TRBJ1-5,.,TRBV19,ASSWGQNQPQH
TRBJ2-1,.,TRBV5-6,ASSLSGYGEQF
TRBJ1-2,.,TRBV30,AWSPGQGPGYT
TRBJ2-1,.,TRBV5-4,ASSLTDEQF
TRBJ1-1,few,TRBV11-2,ASSSQVVLAF
TRBJ2-6,.,TRBV5-1,ASSLTGQPGGTYSGANVLT
TRBJ2-1,few,TRBV5-1,ASSLLRLNEQF
TRBJ2-1,few,TRBV6-5,ASSYPRQGQQF
TRBJ2-5,.,TRBV15,ATSRGRSGTQY
TRBJ2-6,few,TRBV5-1,ASSLTGANVLT
TRBJ1-2,.,TRBV5-1,ASSLARTPPIDGYT
TRBJ1-1,.,TRBV28,ASSPWTGPRTEAF
TRBJ2-1,.,TRBV28,ASRSGQTTPGDEQF
TRBJ2-1,.,TRBV6-4,ASSINGQSYNEQF
TRBJ2-5,.,TRBV5-1,ASSWGQGRLQTQY
TRBJ2-2,.,TRBV5-1,ASSLAGVENTGELF
TRBJ2-2,.,TRBV27,ASSLTGTYNTGELF
TRBJ2-7,.,TRBV7-9,ASRSGRFGEQY
TRBJ2-1,.,TRBV2,ASSEEGAGNEQF
TRBJ1-3,.,TRBV6-5,ASYPVSGNTIY
TRBJ2-7,.,TRBV5-1,ASSVGLAGSYEQY
TRBJ1-1,.,TRBV11-2,ASKIPGETEAF
TRBJ2-7,.,TRBV5-1,ASSLTSGVGYEQY
TRBJ2-1,.,TRBV7-3,ASSFLGGVNEQF
TRBJ2-3,.,TRBV29-1,SGRTGGESTDTQY
TRBJ2-7,.,TRBV5-1,ASSSIKIEPGY
TRBJ1-5,.,TRBV6-6,ASTDWTETNQPQH
TRBJ1-1,.,TRBV7-7,ASSLVGDRGHILNTEAF
TRBJ2-7,once,TRBV5-8,ASTIRREQY
TRBJ1-1,.,TRBV5-1,ASSKSAFAGARNTEAF
TRBJ2-7,once,TRBV30,AWSVTGDHEQY
TRBJ1-3,.,TRBV6-5,ASREGSGNTIY
TRBJ1-1,.,TRBV9,ASSVAGQGAARTEAF
TRBJ1-3,.,TRBV5-6,ASSLLTSGSGNTIY
TRBJ2-7,.,TRBV11-2,ASSLVSGSFYEQY
TRBJ2-7,.,TRBV27,ASSLRSGWSYEQY
TRBJ2-7,.,TRBV18,ASSPDSYEQY
TRBJ2-3,.,TRBV2,ASSEAIVPSEQY